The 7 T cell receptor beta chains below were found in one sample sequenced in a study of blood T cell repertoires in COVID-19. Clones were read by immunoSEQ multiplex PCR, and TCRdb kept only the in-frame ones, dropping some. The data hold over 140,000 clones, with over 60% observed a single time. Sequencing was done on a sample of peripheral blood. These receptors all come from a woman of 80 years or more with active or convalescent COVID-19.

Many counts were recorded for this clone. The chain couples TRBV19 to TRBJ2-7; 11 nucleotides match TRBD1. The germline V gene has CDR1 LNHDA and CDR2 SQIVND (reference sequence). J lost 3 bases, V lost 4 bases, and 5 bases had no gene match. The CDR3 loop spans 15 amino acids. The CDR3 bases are TGTGCCAGTAGTAGCCCGGGACAGGGGGTCTACGAGCAGTACTTC. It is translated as CASSSPGQGVYEQYF.

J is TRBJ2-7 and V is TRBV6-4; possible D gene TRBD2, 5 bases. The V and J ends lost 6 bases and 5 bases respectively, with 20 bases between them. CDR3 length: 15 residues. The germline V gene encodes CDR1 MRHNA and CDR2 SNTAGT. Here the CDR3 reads CASSEAREKSHEQYF. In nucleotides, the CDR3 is TGTGCCAGCAGCGAGGCTCGGGAAAAATCCCACGAGCAGTACTTC.

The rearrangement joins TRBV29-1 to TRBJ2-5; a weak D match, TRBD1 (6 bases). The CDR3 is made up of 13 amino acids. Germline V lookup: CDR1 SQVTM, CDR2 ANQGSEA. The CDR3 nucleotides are TGCAGGGGATACAGGGTCTGGCAAGAGACCCAGTACTTC. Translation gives CRGYRVWQETQYF.

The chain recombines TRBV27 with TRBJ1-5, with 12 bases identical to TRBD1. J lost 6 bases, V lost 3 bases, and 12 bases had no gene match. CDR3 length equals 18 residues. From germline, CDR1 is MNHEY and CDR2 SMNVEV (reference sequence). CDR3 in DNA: TGTGCCAGCAGTTTCAGGGGACCCGGGACAGGGGGCCGTCAGCCCCAGCATTTT. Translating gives CASSFRGPGTGGRQPQHF.

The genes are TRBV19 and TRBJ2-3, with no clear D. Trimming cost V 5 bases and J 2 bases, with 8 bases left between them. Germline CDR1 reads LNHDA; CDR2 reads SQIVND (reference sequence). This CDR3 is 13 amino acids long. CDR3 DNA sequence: TGTGCCAGTAGTTACACGTTCACAGATACGCAGTATTTT. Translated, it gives CASSYTFTDTQYF.

Written as DNA, the CDR3 is TGCGCCAGCACCCCTAGGGGGGGCAATTCTTACAATGAGCAGTTCTTC. Its translation is CASTPRGGNSYNEQFF. This chain joins TRBV5-1 and TRBJ2-1; perhaps TRBD2 as D (7 bases). The V gene lost 6 bases and the J gene lost 4 bases, with 20 bases spanning the gap. Germline V gene data show CDR1 as SGHRS and CDR2 as YFSETQ. This CDR3 is built from 16 residues.

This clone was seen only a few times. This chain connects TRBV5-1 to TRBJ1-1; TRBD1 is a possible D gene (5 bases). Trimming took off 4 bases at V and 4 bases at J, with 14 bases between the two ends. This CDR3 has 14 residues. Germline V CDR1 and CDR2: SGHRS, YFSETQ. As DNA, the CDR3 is TGCGCCAGCAGCCCCGCCGGGGGAGCCACTGAAGCTTTCTTT. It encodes CASSPAGGATEAFF.